These T cell receptor beta chains were read from a single sample in a study of blood T cell repertoires in COVID-19. This table comes from immunoSEQ multiplex PCR, and its TCRdb copy is limited to in-frame clones, with some not included. Among under 250,000 clones, roughly 87% were seen once, and the ten largest hold under 14%. Source material: PBMCs or T cells enriched from blood (not recorded which). All receptors come from a man younger than 40 who had recovered from COVID-19. CDR3s include the opening cysteine and the closing phenylalanine or tryptophan. Fields, in order: J gene, V gene, D gene, clone size, CDR3 protein, CDR3 DNA. A D gene is named only where the DNA matches it firmly. Clone size, where shown, is once, few, many, or a class for clones that have expanded.

J: TRBJ2-2
V: TRBV28
D: TRBD2
size: -
CDR3: CASSLLLAGFGVGELFF
DNA: TGTGCCAGCAGTTTATTACTAGCGGGATTTGGTGTCGGGGAGCTGTTTTTT

J: TRBJ2-3
V: TRBV19
D: -
size: -
CDR3: CASSSPRGPNTDTQYF
DNA: TGTGCCAGTAGTAGCCCCAGGGGACCAAACACAGATACGCAGTATTTT

J: TRBJ2-3
V: TRBV27
D: -
size: once
CDR3: CASSFREGDTQYF
DNA: TGTGCCAGCAGTTTCAGAGAGGGAGATACGCAGTATTTT

J: TRBJ2-7
V: TRBV28
D: TRBD1
size: -
CDR3: CASSEGQGIGREQYF
DNA: TGTGCCAGCAGTGAGGGACAGGGGATTGGTCGGGAGCAGTACTTC

J: TRBJ2-1
V: TRBV29-1
D: TRBD2
size: few
CDR3: CSVEPTSGGNEQFF
DNA: TGCAGCGTTGAACCAACTAGCGGTGGTAATGAGCAGTTCTTC

J: TRBJ2-1
V: TRBV4-2
D: TRBD2
size: -
CDR3: CASSHGGGSSYNEQFF
DNA: TGTGCCAGCAGCCACGGCGGGGGGAGCTCCTACAATGAGCAGTTCTTC

J: TRBJ1-5
V: TRBV10-3
D: -
size: few
CDR3: CAISVAHSNQPQHF
DNA: TGTGCCATATCGGTCGCCCATAGCAATCAGCCCCAGCATTTT

J: TRBJ1-1
V: TRBV28
D: TRBD1
size: few
CDR3: CASSPPGQGAFTEAFF
DNA: TGTGCCAGCAGCCCCCCAGGACAGGGGGCGTTCACTGAAGCTTTCTTT

J: TRBJ1-5
V: TRBV6-1
D: -
size: -
CDR3: CASSESVPGLVRGVQPQHF
DNA: TGTGCCAGCAGTGAAAGCGTTCCGGGGTTGGTCAGGGGAGTTCAGCCCCAGCATTTT

J: TRBJ2-1
V: TRBV30
D: TRBD2
size: once
CDR3: CAWTSGRPTHYNEQFF
DNA: TGTGCCTGGACTAGCGGGAGACCAACCCACTACAATGAGCAGTTCTTC

J: TRBJ2-7
V: TRBV12-3/TRBV12-4
D: -
size: -
CDR3: CASSPQQGVERYF
DNA: TGTGCCAGCAGTCCCCAACAGGGCGTTGAGCGGTACTTC

J: TRBJ1-1
V: TRBV5-5
D: -
size: -
CDR3: CASSTPTGNTEAFF
DNA: TGTGCCAGCAGCACCCCTACAGGGAACACTGAAGCTTTCTTT

J: TRBJ2-7
V: TRBV4-1
D: -
size: -
CDR3: CASSQDRAYEQYF
DNA: TGCGCCAGCAGCCAAGACAGGGCTTACGAGCAGTACTTC

J: TRBJ1-4
V: TRBV2
D: TRBD1
size: -
CDR3: CASLRQGSEKLFF
DNA: TGTGCCAGCTTACGACAGGGCAGTGAAAAACTGTTTTTT

J: TRBJ2-7
V: TRBV6-5
D: -
size: once
CDR3: CASSFYRGYEQYF
DNA: TGTGCCAGCAGTTTCTATAGGGGCTACGAGCAGTACTTC

J: TRBJ2-7
V: TRBV30
D: -
size: -
CDR3: CAWSVSRTSPLSYEQYF
DNA: TGTGCCTGGAGTGTCTCCCGCACTTCCCCTTTATCCTACGAGCAGTACTTC

J: TRBJ2-1
V: TRBV14
D: TRBD2
size: -
CDR3: CASSRTSGGYNEQFF
DNA: TGTGCCAGCAGTCGAACTAGCGGGGGCTACAATGAGCAGTTCTTC

J: TRBJ2-7
V: TRBV28
D: TRBD2
size: -
CDR3: CASIPSLAGEISVQYF
DNA: TGTGCCAGCATACCATCTCTAGCGGGAGAGATTTCGGTGCAGTACTTC

J: TRBJ2-2
V: TRBV5-5
D: -
size: -
CDR3: CASSLVVTANTGELFF
DNA: TGTGCCAGCAGCTTGGTAGTGACTGCGAACACCGGGGAGCTGTTTTTT

J: TRBJ2-5
V: TRBV4-2
D: -
size: -
CDR3: CASSQDGARKEETQYF
DNA: TGTGCCAGCAGCCAAGACGGAGCGAGGAAAGAAGAGACCCAGTACTTC

J: TRBJ2-3
V: TRBV5-1
D: -
size: -
CDR3: CASRGEPSTDTQYF
DNA: TGCGCCAGCCGCGGGGAACCTAGCACAGATACGCAGTATTTT

J: TRBJ1-5
V: TRBV6-5
D: TRBD1
size: -
CDR3: CASSYGQASQPQHF
DNA: TGTGCCAGCAGTTACGGACAGGCGTCGCAGCCCCAGCATTTT

J: TRBJ1-2
V: TRBV6-5
D: -
size: -
CDR3: CASSYSGRGDGYTF
DNA: TGTGCCAGCAGTTACTCGGGGCGGGGTGATGGCTACACCTTC

J: TRBJ1-5
V: TRBV5-6
D: -
size: -
CDR3: CASNQYGVQPQHF
DNA: TGTGCCAGCAACCAATACGGGGTTCAGCCCCAGCATTTT

J: TRBJ1-6
V: TRBV28
D: -
size: -
CDR3: CASSLYSSPLHF
DNA: TGTGCCAGCAGTTTATATAGTTCACCCCTCCACTTT

J: TRBJ2-1
V: TRBV27
D: -
size: -
CDR3: CASSLVAVVGEQFF
DNA: TGTGCCAGCAGTTTAGTAGCCGTAGTGGGTGAGCAGTTCTTC

J: TRBJ2-1
V: TRBV29-1
D: TRBD2
size: once
CDR3: CSVYSGSISYNEQFF
DNA: TGCAGCGTTTATAGCGGGAGTATCTCCTACAATGAGCAGTTCTTC

J: TRBJ2-5
V: TRBV5-4
D: -
size: -
CDR3: CASSSGQETQYF
DNA: TGTGCCAGCAGTTCGGGACAAGAGACCCAGTACTTC

J: TRBJ2-7
V: TRBV19
D: -
size: -
CDR3: CASSFLAGSTYEQYF
DNA: TGTGCCAGTAGCTTCTTGGCCGGGAGTACCTACGAGCAGTACTTC

J: TRBJ1-5
V: TRBV19
D: -
size: -
CDR3: CASSFSHQPQHF
DNA: TGTGCCAGTAGTTTCTCCCATCAGCCCCAGCATTTT

J: TRBJ2-5
V: TRBV7-2
D: -
size: -
CDR3: CASSKLGDETQYF
DNA: TGTGCCAGCAGCAAGCTCGGGGATGAGACCCAGTACTTC

J: TRBJ2-3
V: TRBV19
D: TRBD1
size: -
CDR3: CASRGQGRTDTQYF
DNA: TGTGCCAGTCGGGGACAGGGTCGGACAGATACGCAGTATTTT

J: TRBJ2-7
V: TRBV30
D: -
size: few
CDR3: CAWSGVYEQYF
DNA: TGTGCCTGGTCAGGGGTCTACGAGCAGTACTTC

J: TRBJ2-6
V: TRBV15
D: TRBD2
size: -
CDR3: CATSTTTSGTISGANVLTF
DNA: TGTGCCACCAGTACCACGACTAGCGGAACCATCTCTGGGGCCAACGTCCTGACTTTC

J: TRBJ1-4
V: TRBV28
D: -
size: -
CDR3: CASSSVGAGVREKLFF
DNA: TGTGCCAGCAGTTCGGTCGGTGCGGGGGTCCGTGAAAAACTGTTTTTT

J: TRBJ1-1
V: TRBV5-1
D: -
size: -
CDR3: CASSLLTAGLNTEAFF
DNA: TGCGCCAGCAGCTTACTAACCGCGGGCTTAAACACTGAAGCTTTCTTT

J: TRBJ2-3
V: TRBV29-1
D: -
size: -
CDR3: CSVELLTDTQYF
DNA: TGCAGCGTTGAGCTACTCACAGATACGCAGTATTTT

J: TRBJ2-7
V: TRBV9
D: -
size: few
CDR3: CASSVGGNEQYF
DNA: TGTGCCAGCAGCGTAGGAGGGAACGAGCAGTACTTC

J: TRBJ2-1
V: TRBV5-1
D: TRBD2
size: once
CDR3: CASSLRPGLAGGFSSYNEQFF
DNA: TGCGCCAGCAGCTTACGGCCGGGACTAGCGGGAGGTTTTAGCTCCTACAATGAGCAGTTCTTC

J: TRBJ2-1
V: TRBV7-2
D: TRBD2
size: -
CDR3: CASSSRGGSGGPNEQFF
DNA: TGTGCCAGCAGCTCTAGAGGTGGCTCGGGGGGACCCAATGAGCAGTTCTTC

J: TRBJ1-6
V: TRBV7-2
D: TRBD1
size: few
CDR3: CASSSSGTVGSPLHF
DNA: TGTGCCAGCAGCTCGTCCGGGACAGTGGGATCACCCCTCCACTTT

J: TRBJ1-3
V: TRBV5-4
D: -
size: -
CDR3: CASSLGGDTIYF
DNA: TGTGCCAGCAGCTTGGGAGGTGACACCATATATTTT

J: TRBJ2-2
V: TRBV18
D: -
size: -
CDR3: CASSPQWEPGELFF
DNA: TGTGCCAGCTCACCACAATGGGAGCCCGGGGAGCTGTTTTTT

J: TRBJ1-1
V: TRBV25-1
D: -
size: -
CDR3: CASSERGTVNTEAFF
DNA: TGTGCCAGCAGTGAACGGGGGACGGTGAACACTGAAGCTTTCTTT

J: TRBJ2-7
V: TRBV19
D: -
size: -
CDR3: CASRSPGGPYEQYF
DNA: TGTGCCAGTAGATCGCCCGGGGGACCTTACGAGCAGTACTTC

J: TRBJ2-1
V: TRBV5-1
D: TRBD2
size: -
CDR3: CASSSGGMAYNEQFF
DNA: TGCGCCAGCAGCTCGGGGGGGATGGCCTACAATGAGCAGTTCTTC

J: TRBJ2-1
V: TRBV30
D: -
size: -
CDR3: CAWSRDEQFF
DNA: TGTGCCTGGAGTCGGGATGAGCAGTTCTTC

J: TRBJ2-1
V: TRBV19
D: TRBD2
size: -
CDR3: CASSVLAGGPSIGEQFF
DNA: TGTGCCAGTAGTGTCTTAGCGGGAGGGCCCTCAATAGGTGAGCAGTTCTTC

J: TRBJ2-2
V: TRBV6-1
D: -
size: few
CDR3: CASSEVGRAAGELFF
DNA: TGTGCCAGCAGTGAGGTGGGCAGGGCTGCCGGGGAGCTGTTTTTT

J: TRBJ2-7
V: TRBV19
D: -
size: -
CDR3: CASSGRDIPYEQYF
DNA: TGTGCCAGTAGTGGGCGGGATATCCCCTACGAGCAGTACTTC

J: TRBJ1-2
V: TRBV3-1/TRBV3-2
D: -
size: -
CDR3: CASSPLGQFYGYTF
DNA: TGTGCCAGCAGCCCCCTGGGACAATTCTATGGCTACACCTTC

J: TRBJ1-2
V: TRBV18
D: TRBD1
size: -
CDR3: CASSPRLDRGYGYTF
DNA: TGTGCCAGCTCACCAAGGCTGGACAGGGGTTATGGCTACACCTTC

J: TRBJ2-1
V: TRBV5-4
D: TRBD1
size: -
CDR3: CASSKPGGSYNEQFF
DNA: TGTGCCAGCAGCAAACCAGGGGGATCCTACAATGAGCAGTTCTTC

J: TRBJ2-1
V: TRBV6-2/TRBV6-3
D: TRBD1
size: -
CDR3: CASSYGQGSYNEQFF
DNA: TGTGCCAGCAGTTACGGACAGGGAAGCTACAATGAGCAGTTCTTC

J: TRBJ1-6
V: TRBV6-4
D: TRBD1
size: -
CDR3: CASSGRTGSYNSPLHF
DNA: TGTGCCAGCAGTGGGCGGACAGGGAGTTATAATTCACCCCTCCACTTT

J: TRBJ1-6
V: TRBV10-3
D: TRBD1
size: -
CDR3: CAIRGTGESPLHF
DNA: TGTGCCATCAGGGGGACAGGGGAATCACCCCTCCACTTT

J: TRBJ2-3
V: TRBV4-2
D: TRBD2
size: -
CDR3: CASSQERQTSGKDTQYF
DNA: TGTGCCAGCAGCCAAGAAAGGCAGACTAGCGGTAAAGATACGCAGTATTTT

J: TRBJ1-5
V: TRBV30
D: TRBD1
size: -
CDR3: CAWSNRGGQPQHF
DNA: TGTGCCTGGAGTAACAGGGGTGGTCAGCCCCAGCATTTT

J: TRBJ2-7
V: TRBV4-1
D: TRBD1
size: once
CDR3: CASSLPGQGPEQYF
DNA: TGCGCCAGCAGCTTACCGGGACAGGGCCCCGAGCAGTACTTC

J: TRBJ2-7
V: TRBV28
D: TRBD1
size: -
CDR3: CASSFFPGTGYEQYF
DNA: TGTGCCAGCAGCTTCTTCCCCGGGACAGGATACGAGCAGTACTTC